What follows is one T cell receptor (beta chain) and its context. Antigen: not known. Positive CCR7 selection of CD45RO-negative cells yielded the naive CD8 cells, and terminally differentiated effector memory CD45RA+ cells were excluded. The data derive from a study of shared clonotypes between healthy human individuals. The method was immunoSEQ multiplex PCR; TCRdb's version includes in-frame clones alone and lacks a portion of them. The sample shows some 2 million clones, about 95% of them seen only once. Study results and limitations: Clonotype sharing among donors was expected to depend on sequencing depth.

Sequencing used naive CD8+ T cells sorted from blood. This clonotype originated in a man aged 18 to 35 in good health.

The CDR3 nucleotides are TGTGCCAGCAGTTGGGGACTAGCGGGAGGCCGCTCCTACGAGCAGTACTTC. Translated: CASSWGLAGGRSYEQYF. This sequence joins TRBV27 and TRBJ2-7, with TRBD2 identical over 15 bases. Trimming removed 4 bases from V and 0 bases from J; junction bases left unmatched: 4. The CDR3 has 17 amino acids. The germline V gene encodes CDR1 MNHEY and CDR2 SMNVEV (reference sequence).